This T cell receptor beta chain appears in the sequencing data of a study of graft-versus-host responses after intestinal transplantation. Whole-study findings and limits: Early post-transplant HvG declines tracked with peak circulating GvH clone levels. The recipient marrow held GvH clones, and some of them showed up first in ileum or blood. Some patients had graft-donor T cell macrochimerism. In their allografts, the ratios of graft-versus-host to host-versus-graft T cell clones were high.

Using immunoSEQ multiplex PCR, the repertoire was profiled, and TCRdb retains in-frame clones only, with some absent. The sample has 140,000 or so clones, roughly 91% seen once. Germline V gene lookup returns CDR1 MNHEY and CDR2 SMNVEV (reference sequence). V gave up 6 bases and J gave up 3 bases, with 15 bases separating them. This CDR3 has 14 amino acids. Of note for this clone: Its antigen is not identified.

The J gene is TRBJ2-7, the V gene TRBV27; D not certain. The TCR was taken from a human donor who received an intestinal transplant. Sequenced material: unstimulated CD4+ T cells sorted from spleen or lymph node cells, taken before intestinal transplant. CDR3 in DNA: TGTGCCAGCAGCCCCGGGCAGGCCAACTACGAGCAGTACTTC. It translates to CASSPGQANYEQYF.